The present TCR beta chain was sequenced within a study of blood T cell repertoires in COVID-19. Background on the study: Recovered status applied to Cohort 3 donors who had two consecutive negative PCRs. It also applied to those with clearance or with symptom resolution. Italy, Spain and the United States were the sources of the convalescent and acute COVID-19 samples.

This study enrolled people aged 18 to 89 from approximately 25 US geographic areas. In the study's own analysis: Quantification of nucleated cells was approximated via reference gene primer amplification. Clones were read by immunoSEQ multiplex PCR, and TCRdb kept only the in-frame ones, dropping some. The V and J calls and clone size were taken over from that table, and D and trimming were inferred from the DNA. Altogether a few hundred thousand clones are present, less than 90% being singletons, with the ten largest covering over 3%. Losses at the gene ends were 0 bases for V and 2 bases for J; bases not matched to a gene: 7. Germline CDR1 is SGHAT and CDR2 is FQNNGV. The CDR3 sequence is 17 residues long.

The sample comprised PBMCs or T cells enriched from blood (not recorded which). This chain links TRBV11-2 with TRBJ1-5; TRBD1 aligns across 7 bases. The TCR originated in a woman aged 45-65 years in a cohort exposed to, infected with or recovered from COVID-19 (not recorded which). CDR3 nucleotide sequence: TGTGCCAGCAGCTTAGACTACACAGGGGATGGCAATCAGCCCCAGCATTTT. Its protein product is CASSLDYTGDGNQPQHF.